This passage covers 16 T cell receptor beta chains from one sample sequenced in a study of T-cell memory formation after mild COVID-19. TCRdb re-analysed the 5' RACE reads in MiXCR, keeping a single row per CDR3 protein. The data show hundreds of thousands of distinct CDR3 sequences, with less than 25% seen just once and about 8.2% held by the top ten. The sequenced sample was PBMCs or a T cell subset sorted from them (not recorded which). The source is an adult woman who had mild COVID-19 (a few samples of this study predate the infection). Cell type and time point are not known.

The J gene is TRBJ2-1, the V gene TRBV27, with D possibly matching TRBD2 (5 bases). The CDR3 loop spans 15 amino acids. CDR1 is MNHEY, CDR2 SMNVEV, per germline (reference sequence). V was pared by 6 bases and J by 0 bases, with 12 bases between. The CDR3 loop is CASSPRRSSYNEQFF. In DNA form, the CDR3 reads TGTGCCAGCAGCCCCAGGAGGAGCTCCTACAATGAGCAGTTCTTC.

This sequence joins TRBV28 and TRBJ2-2; 7 bases match TRBD2. The germline gives CDR1 MDHEN, CDR2 SYDVKM. V lost 11 bases to trimming and J lost 0 bases; unmatched junction nucleotides: 3. The CDR3 sequence is 13 residues long. CDR3 nucleotide sequence: TGTGCCGGGAGGGCAACGAACACCGGGGAGCTGTTTTTT. It codes for CAGRATNTGELFF.

In this sample, this clonotype turned up many times. V and J are TRBV29-1 and TRBJ2-7; the D is unclear. This CDR3 comprises 13 residues. The germline CDR1 and CDR2 sequences are SQVTM and ANQGSEA. Trimming took 4 bases from V and 5 from J, leaving 15 bases between them. This chain's CDR3 is CSVVVLSRDEQYF. As DNA, the CDR3 is TGCAGCGTTGTAGTGCTGAGTCGTGACGAGCAGTACTTC.

This clonotype was recorded only once. The gene calls are TRBV14 and TRBJ1-1; 8 nucleotides match TRBD1. Germline-derived CDR1 and CDR2 are SGHDN and FVKESK. This CDR3 spans 15 amino acids. V shed 2 bases, J shed 3 bases, and the junction held 5 bases outside the gene matches. The CDR3 sequence is CASSQFRGLDTEAFF. The CDR3 DNA follows: TGTGCCAGCAGCCAATTCAGGGGGCTCGACACTGAAGCTTTCTTT.

The rearrangement joins TRBV7-2 to TRBJ2-7, with TRBD1 identical over 7 bases. Unmatched junction bases numbered 4, after V lost 5 bases and J lost 3 bases. The CDR3 contains 13 residues. CDR1 SGHTA and CDR2 FQGNSA come from the germline V gene. The CDR3 loop is CASSRGTDYEQYF. CDR3 nucleotides: TGTGCCAGCAGCCGAGGGACAGACTACGAGCAGTACTTC.

A few counts support this clonotype. The chain joins TRBV5-1 to TRBJ2-3, with TRBD2 matching 7 bases. In germline, CDR1 is SGHRS, CDR2 YFSETQ. CDR3 size: 16 residues. The junction had 13 bases not matched to a gene; V was cut back by 8 bases and J by 1 base. CDR3 sequence (DNA): TGCGCCAGTTCCAGCGGGGAGACGGACCGCACAGATACGCAGTATTTT. This sequence encodes CASSSGETDRTDTQYF.

V is TRBV27 and J is TRBJ2-3; D is undetermined. Trimming took off 1 base at V and 3 bases at J, with 8 bases between the two ends. The germline V gene has CDR1 MNHEY and CDR2 SMNVEV (reference sequence). The CDR3 extends over 14 amino acids. CDR3 sequence reads: CASSLYTATDTQYF. CDR3 DNA sequence: TGTGCCAGCAGTTTATACACGGCTACAGATACGCAGTATTTT.

This clonotype was detected a few times. The chain carries TRBV7-9 and TRBJ2-7; a possible D gene is TRBD2 (6 bases). Germline loops: CDR1 SEHNR, CDR2 FQNEAQ (reference sequence). The germline V and J ends were trimmed by 4 bases and 0 bases, with 16 bases remaining between them. The CDR3 contains 16 residues. The CDR3 DNA follows: TGTGCCAGCAGCTCCGCGGGACTTTCCTCCTCCTACGAGCAGTACTTC. Translated: CASSSAGLSSSYEQYF.

The genes are TRBV12-3 or TRBV12-4 and TRBJ2-3; D possibly corresponds to TRBD2 (6 bases). The CDR3 spans 14 residues. V gave up 8 bases and J gave up 2 bases, with 14 bases separating them. In DNA form, the CDR3 reads TGTGCCAGCCTCGCCGGGGGATACACAGATACGCAGTATTTT. Amino acids: CASLAGGYTDTQYF.

This clonotype was observed at least ten times. J is TRBJ1-1 and V is TRBV3-1; D unclear. Trimming pared 0 bases from V and 8 bases from J, leaving 10 bases between. The length of the CDR3 is 13 residues. The germline CDR1 and CDR2 sequences are LGHDT and YNNKEL (reference sequence). The CDR3 spells CASSQDARQEAFF. CDR3 DNA: TGTGCCAGCAGCCAAGACGCCCGGCAGGAAGCTTTCTTT.

The chain links TRBV12-3 or TRBV12-4 to TRBJ2-1; D unresolved. The CDR3 is 15 residues long. V was trimmed by 7 bases and J by 2 bases, leaving 15 bases between them. The CDR3 DNA is TGTGCCAGCACCAGAGCTTTTGGGGCCTACAATGAGCAGTTCTTC. Translation gives CASTRAFGAYNEQFF.

The chain carries TRBV24-1 and TRBJ2-2, with TRBD2 as a possible D gene (5 bases). This CDR3 has 15 residues. Germline assignment: CDR1 KGHDR and CDR2 SFDVKD. Deletions cut 0 bases from V and 5 bases from J, with 9 bases between. CDR3 bases: TGTGCCACCAGTGATTTGACTAGAGAGACCGGGGAGCTGTTTTTT. This encodes CATSDLTRETGELFF.

The chain uses TRBV7-3 and TRBJ2-2, with 8 positions matching TRBD2. Germline CDR1 is SGHTA and CDR2 is FQGTGA. This CDR3 has 15 residues. Trimming at V came to 3 bases and at J to 3 bases, leaving 3 bases not matched to a gene. In DNA, the CDR3 is TGTGCCAGCAGCTTTTCCGGGAGGGACACCGGGGAGCTGTTTTTT. Its translation is CASSFSGRDTGELFF.

This clonotype was picked up a small number of times. This chain links TRBV6-1 with TRBJ2-3, with D perhaps matching TRBD2 (7 bases). Trimming removed 6 bases at V and 0 bases at J, with 16 bases between. CDR1 MNHNS and CDR2 SASEGT come from the germline V gene. The CDR3 totals 16 residues. The CDR3 region has the DNA TGTGCCAGCAGAGGCCGGGGGGCCCTGAGCACAGATACGCAGTATTTT. It is translated as CASRGRGALSTDTQYF.

The genes are TRBV4-1 and TRBJ1-6; D unresolved. Germline V lookup: CDR1 MGHRA, CDR2 YSYEKL. This CDR3 has 14 residues. V lost 0 bases and J lost 4, with 4 bases in between. The CDR3 coding sequence is TGCGCCAGCAGCCAAGAGGGGTATAATTCACCCCTCCACTTT. It translates to CASSQEGYNSPLHF.

The chain uses TRBV5-1 and TRBJ1-2; no clear D. V was cut by 2 bases and J by 2 bases, with 13 bases left in between. The CDR3 loop spans 15 amino acids. CDR1 SGHRS and CDR2 YFSETQ come from the germline V gene. CDR3 DNA: TGCGCCAGCAGCTTCGGTCAAACGGGAAACTATGGCTACACCTTC. This translates into CASSFGQTGNYGYTF.